This T cell receptor (beta chain) was found in a study of cytomegalovirus exposure and HLA in healthy donors. Turning to this clone: The antigen remains unidentified.

Whole-study results and caveats: For presence/absence analyses, sequencing depth was assumed to be roughly uniform across donors. It has been reported that TCR beta sequences accurately predicted the HLA-A and HLA-B alleles of most subjects. Association with HLA alleles at 0.05 false discovery rate was found for approximately 18,000 TCR beta sequences in a later analysis.

It was with 60 Vbeta and 13 Jbeta primers that the PCR ran. Assay: immunoSEQ multiplex PCR; the TCRdb copy retains only in-frame clones and omits some. The sample holds about 190,000 clones, 70% to 90% seen once. The V gene end was trimmed by 4 bases and the J gene end by 0 bases; junction bases not matched to a gene: 4. Germline assignment: CDR1 SGHRS and CDR2 YFSETQ. The CDR3 length is 15 residues. The source is a woman aged 18-29 years in good health and CMV-seropositive. The chain carries TRBV5-1 and TRBJ2-3; 8 nucleotides agree with TRBD1. Sequenced: PBMCs. The CDR3 reads CASSSGQGSTDTQYF. The CDR3 coding sequence is TGCGCCAGCAGCAGCGGACAGGGTAGCACAGATACGCAGTATTTT.